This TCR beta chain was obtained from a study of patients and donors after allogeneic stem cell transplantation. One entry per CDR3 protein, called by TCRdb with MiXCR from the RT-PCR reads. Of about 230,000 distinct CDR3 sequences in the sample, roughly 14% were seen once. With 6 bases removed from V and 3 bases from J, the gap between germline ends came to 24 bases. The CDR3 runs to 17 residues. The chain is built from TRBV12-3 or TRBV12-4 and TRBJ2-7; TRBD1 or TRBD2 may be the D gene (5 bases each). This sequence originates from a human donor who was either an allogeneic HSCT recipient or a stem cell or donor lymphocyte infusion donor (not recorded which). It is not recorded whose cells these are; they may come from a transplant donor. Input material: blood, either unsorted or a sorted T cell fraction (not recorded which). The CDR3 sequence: CASSWRASGTGFYEQYF. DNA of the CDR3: TGTGCCAGCAGCTGGCGAGCCTCCGGGACGGGTTTCTACGAGCAGTACTTC.